The 27 T cell receptor beta chains given below trace back to one sample, sequenced in a study of blood T cell repertoires in COVID-19. Data came from immunoSEQ multiplex PCR; TCRdb stores just in-frame clones and leaves some out. The table shows approximately 250,000 clones, with roughly 80% occurring only once. The material sequenced was peripheral blood. Receptors were obtained from a man aged 55 to 69 who had recovered from COVID-19.

DNA of the CDR3: TGTGCCAGCAGTTTAGCCAGACAGGGAATGGGGCACACTGAAGCTTTCTTT. Its translation: CASSLARQGMGHTEAFF. The V and J genes are TRBV27 and TRBJ1-1, with 7 bases matching TRBD1. In germline, CDR1 is MNHEY, CDR2 SMNVEV (reference sequence). Germline trimming cut 2 bases from V and 3 bases from J; bases unmatched to any gene: 12. The CDR3 covers 17 residues.

The chain uses TRBV7-7 and TRBJ2-2; TRBD2 matches at 11 bases. The germline V gene has CDR1 SSHAT and CDR2 FNYEAQ (reference sequence). J lost 4 bases, V lost 5 bases, and 6 bases had no gene match. The CDR3 contains 16 residues. The CDR3 is CASSRLAGGSTGELFF. For the CDR3, the DNA is TGTGCCAGCAGCCGGCTAGCGGGAGGTTCCACCGGGGAGCTGTTTTTT. Variable domain in full (rest from reference TRBV7-7 and TRBJ2-2): GAGVSQSPRYKVTKRGQDVTLRCDPISSHATLYWYQQALGQGPEFLTYFNYEAQPDKSGLPSDRFSAERPEGSISTLTIQRTEQRDSAMYRCASSRLAGGSTGELFFGEGSRLTVL.

The V call is TRBV7-2, the J call TRBJ1-5, with a possible D match to TRBD1 (5 bases). Germline CDR1 reads SGHTA; CDR2 reads FQGNSA. V lost 2 bases and J lost 7, with 15 bases in between. The CDR3 totals 15 residues. The CDR3 DNA follows: TGTGCCAGCAGCTTACCCCCGCAGGGTGAACAGCCCCAGCATTTT. It specifies CASSLPPQGEQPQHF. The full variable domain, completed using reference TRBV7-2 and TRBJ1-5, is GAGVSQSPSNKVTEKGKDVELRCDPISGHTALYWYRQSLGQGLEFLIYFQGNSAPDKSGLPSDRFSAERTGGSVSTLTIQRTQQEDSAVYLCASSLPPQGEQPQHFGDGTRLSIL.

This clone has more than one count but fewer than ten. The chain joins TRBV3-1 (or the pseudogene TRBV3-2) to TRBJ1-1; D is possibly TRBD1 (6 bases). The CDR3 totals 14 residues. The V end was cut by 4 bases, the J end by 1 base, with 10 bases between. Germline assignment: CDR1 LGHDT and CDR2 YNNKEL (reference sequence). CDR3 residues: CASSLGQRNTEAFF. CDR3 in DNA: TGTGCCAGCAGCCTAGGACAGAGGAACACTGAAGCTTTCTTT.

The rearrangement joins TRBV6-4 to TRBJ2-1; 8 bases line up with TRBD2. V gave up 4 bases and J gave up 5 bases; unmatched junction bases: 10. Per germline, CDR1 MRHNA and CDR2 SNTAGT. The CDR3 consists of 16 residues. The CDR3, as DNA: TGTGCCAGCAGTGCGACCCCCGGGAGGGGCCACAATGAGCAGTTCTTC. Amino acid sequence: CASSATPGRGHNEQFF.

V usage is TRBV9 and J usage is TRBJ2-1; D perhaps matches TRBD2 (6 bases). This CDR3 is built from 13 residues. Trimming took 4 bases from V and 3 from J, leaving 8 bases between them. Per germline, CDR1 SGDLS and CDR2 YYNGEE. For the CDR3, the DNA is TGTGCCAGCAGCACGGGGGTCTACAATGAGCAGTTCTTC. It is translated as CASSTGVYNEQFF.

The chain uses TRBV10-3 and TRBJ2-5; TRBD2 aligns across 10 bases. The V gene's germline CDR1 is ENHRY and CDR2 SYGVKD. V lost 3 bases and J lost 7; bases outside the gene matches: 11. This CDR3 spans 16 amino acids. This CDR3 reads CAISDTLLAGVGTQYF. The CDR3 nucleotides are TGTGCCATCAGTGACACCCTCCTAGCGGGGGTGGGGACCCAGTACTTC.

This sequence joins TRBV18 and TRBJ1-3; 8 bases map to TRBD1. The CDR3 contains 16 residues. Germline V CDR1 and CDR2: KGHSH, LQKENI. J lost 2 bases, V lost 2 bases, and 5 bases had no gene match. The CDR3 coding sequence is TGTGCCAGCTCACCATCTCAGGGGGCCCCTGGAAACACCATATATTTT. This encodes CASSPSQGAPGNTIYF.

V is TRBV18 and J is TRBJ2-1; 13 nucleotides align to TRBD2. The CDR3 contains 17 residues. Germline lookup yields CDR1 KGHSH and CDR2 LQKENI. V lost 3 bases and J lost 2; bases outside the gene matches: 4. CDR3: CASSPGLAGPTYNEQFF. CDR3 nucleotide sequence: TGTGCCAGCTCACCGGGACTAGCGGGACCTACCTACAATGAGCAGTTCTTC.

The chain employs TRBV7-2 and TRBJ2-2; D is perhaps TRBD1 (5 bases). Between the trimmed V and J ends, which lost 5 bases and 6 bases, there was a span of 16 bases. Germline V gene lookup returns CDR1 SGHTA and CDR2 FQGNSA. The CDR3 totals 15 residues. CDR3 amino acids: CASSPTGQPPGELFF. CDR3 bases: TGTGCCAGCAGCCCAACTGGACAACCCCCCGGGGAGCTGTTTTTT.

The rearrangement uses TRBV19 and TRBJ2-7; 7 bases line up with TRBD1. There are 13 residues in the CDR3. V shed 3 bases and J 2 bases; nucleotides not matched to a gene: 1. Germline values: CDR1 LNHDA, CDR2 SQIVND (reference sequence). The CDR3 is CASSMGQTYEQYF. The DNA for the CDR3 is TGTGCCAGTAGTATGGGACAGACCTACGAGCAGTACTTC.

The V gene is TRBV14, the J gene TRBJ1-5; a weak D match, TRBD1 (6 bases). Looked up from germline, CDR1 is SGHDN and CDR2 is FVKESK. This CDR3 is 13 amino acids long. V lost 5 bases and J 6 bases, leaving 11 bases between the germline ends. CDR3 coding DNA: TGTGCCAGCAGCACAGGGATTAGTCAGCCCCAGCATTTT. Translation: CASSTGISQPQHF.

The chain uses TRBV30 and TRBJ2-1; tentatively, D is TRBD2 (5 bases). This CDR3 region has 13 residues. The V and J ends lost 0 bases and 9 bases respectively, with 12 bases between them. The germline V gene encodes CDR1 GTSNPN and CDR2 SVGIG (reference sequence). CDR3 region: CAWSVRLAGEQFF. DNA for the CDR3: TGTGCCTGGAGTGTCAGGCTAGCAGGTGAGCAGTTCTTC.

The chain recombines TRBV13 with TRBJ1-2; TRBD1 might be the D (5 bases). Germline CDR1 reads PRHDT; CDR2 reads FYEKMQ (reference sequence). The CDR3 consists of 13 residues. Deletions cut 4 bases from V and 5 bases from J, with 11 bases between. The CDR3 protein is CASSSGVNYGYTF. CDR3 bases: TGTGCCAGCAGCTCGGGGGTGAATTATGGCTACACCTTC.

V usage is TRBV24-1 and J usage is TRBJ2-6, with D perhaps matching TRBD1 (5 bases). Germline V lookup: CDR1 KGHDR, CDR2 SFDVKD. Between the trimmed V and J ends, which lost 2 bases and 2 bases, there was a span of 6 bases. The CDR3 length is 15 residues. Here the CDR3 reads CATSDSGTGANVLTF. The CDR3 region has the DNA TGTGCCACCAGTGATTCAGGGACTGGGGCCAACGTCCTGACTTTC.

This rearrangement joins TRBV27 to TRBJ2-1, with D tentatively TRBD2 (6 bases). CDR3 length equals 17 residues. Germline CDR1 is MNHEY and CDR2 is SMNVEV (reference sequence). V was pared by 0 bases and J by 5 bases, with 17 bases between. CDR3 sequence (DNA): TGTGCCAGCAGTTTATCGCTCTTGGCGGGGAACCACAATGAGCAGTTCTTC. Encoded protein: CASSLSLLAGNHNEQFF.

The V call is TRBV5-1, the J call TRBJ1-1; D call uncertain. Trimming took off 1 base at V and 1 base at J, with 8 bases between the two ends. CDR1 and CDR2 (germline): SGHRS, YFSETQ. The CDR3 is made up of 14 amino acids. The CDR3 sequence: CASSLISGNTEAFF. CDR3 sequence (DNA): TGCGCCAGCAGCTTGATATCAGGGAACACTGAAGCTTTCTTT.

This rearrangement joins TRBV5-1 to TRBJ1-5; D possibly corresponds to TRBD1 (6 bases). Germline assignment: CDR1 SGHRS and CDR2 YFSETQ. Trimming removed 0 bases at V and 3 bases at J, with 10 bases between. The CDR3 is 15 residues long. As DNA, the CDR3 is TGCGCCAGCAGCTTGGGACCGGGACACAATCAGCCCCAGCATTTT. Its protein product is CASSLGPGHNQPQHF. Together with reference TRBV5-1 and TRBJ1-5, the CDR3 gives the full variable domain: KAGVTQTPRYLIKTRGQQVTLSCSPISGHRSVSWYQQTPGQGLQFLFEYFSETQRNKGNFPGRFSGRQFSNSRSEMNVSTLELGDSALYLCASSLGPGHNQPQHFGDGTRLSIL.

The V call is TRBV5-5, the J call TRBJ1-1; D unclear. CDR1 SGHKS and CDR2 YYEKEE come from the germline V gene (reference sequence). CDR3 length: 15 residues. V was cut by 0 bases and J by 0 bases, with 9 bases left in between. The CDR3 protein is CASSLASEVNTEAFF. For the CDR3, the DNA is TGTGCCAGCAGCTTGGCCTCCGAGGTGAACACTGAAGCTTTCTTT.

This chain links TRBV6-5 with TRBJ1-2, with 9 bases matching TRBD1. With 6 bases clipped from V and 2 bases from J, the junction kept 4 bases outside the gene matches. CDR3 length equals 14 residues. The germline V gene encodes CDR1 MNHEY and CDR2 SVGAGI. The CDR3, as DNA: TGTGCCAGCAGGCGGGACAGGGAGAACTATGGCTACACCTTC. It encodes CASRRDRENYGYTF.

This clone was picked up a small number of times. The genes are TRBV28 and TRBJ1-2; 9 bases are a match to TRBD1. J was trimmed by 1 base and V by 5 bases; bases with no gene match: 8. Germline assignment: CDR1 MDHEN and CDR2 SYDVKM. This CDR3 has 16 residues. CDR3 sequence (DNA): TGTGCCAGCAGTGCGCCCGACAGGGGGAATAACTATGGCTACACCTTC. Its translation is CASSAPDRGNNYGYTF.

The chain employs TRBV5-4 and TRBJ1-2; TRBD1 matches at 8 bases. Trimming cost V 4 bases and J 4 bases; bases outside gene matches: 9. The V gene's germline CDR1 is SGHNT and CDR2 YYREEE (reference sequence). The CDR3 contains 15 residues. This CDR3 is CASSPTGGLPYGYTF. The CDR3 DNA follows: TGTGCCAGCAGCCCTACAGGGGGTCTCCCCTATGGCTACACCTTC.

V and J are TRBV2 and TRBJ2-3; D is unresolved. This CDR3 is built from 13 residues. Trimming removed 2 bases from V and 5 bases from J, with 8 bases in between. Germline V gene sequence: CDR1 SNHLY, CDR2 FYNNEI. CDR3 DNA sequence: TGTGCCAGCAGTGAATCCGTCGGAGATACGCAGTATTTT. Amino acid sequence: CASSESVGDTQYF.

This clone was observed once. The V gene is TRBV9, the J gene TRBJ2-7, with TRBD1 as a possible D gene (6 bases). This CDR3 contains 18 residues. CDR1 SGDLS and CDR2 YYNGEE come from the germline V gene. V gave up 3 bases and J gave up 7 bases, with 29 bases separating them. The CDR3 here is CASSESEIYRVQICEQYF. In nucleotides, the CDR3 is TGTGCCAGCAGCGAAAGCGAAATCTACAGGGTGCAAATTTGTGAGCAGTACTTC.

This clone was observed a handful of times. The rearrangement uses TRBV9 and TRBJ2-7; TRBD1 agrees at 7 bases. The V and J ends lost 3 bases and 2 bases, in that order; junction bases with no gene match: 5. Germline V lookup: CDR1 SGDLS, CDR2 YYNGEE. There are 14 residues in the CDR3. This CDR3 reads CASSGRDSPYEQYF. The CDR3 DNA is TGTGCCAGCAGCGGACGGGACAGCCCCTACGAGCAGTACTTC.

This clone was observed once. The chain combines TRBV15 with TRBJ1-2; D is unresolved. The germline V and J ends were trimmed by 0 bases and 5 bases, with 10 bases remaining between them. Germline V CDR1 and CDR2: LNHNV, YYDKDF (reference sequence). CDR3 length equals 14 residues. CDR3 sequence reads: CATSREAESYGYTF. The CDR3, as DNA: TGTGCCACCAGCAGAGAGGCAGAAAGTTATGGCTACACCTTC.

The chain recombines TRBV7-2 with TRBJ2-1; 13 bases are shared with TRBD2. V shed 5 bases and J 4 bases; nucleotides not matched to a gene: 14. Germline V gives CDR1 SGHTA, CDR2 FQGNSA. The CDR3 has 19 amino acids. CDR3 DNA sequence: TGTGCCAGCAGCCCCCGGACTAGCGGGGGTCCTCAGCTATACAATGAGCAGTTCTTC. Amino acids: CASSPRTSGGPQLYNEQFF.